Given below is one T cell receptor beta chain in context. The antigen remains unidentified. The primer mix had 60 Vbeta and 13 Jbeta primers. Assay used: immunoSEQ multiplex PCR; TCRdb lists only in-frame clones, some missing. This sample yields roughly 92,000 clones, of which less than 10% are seen a single time; approximately 2.4% belongs to the top ten. V trimming: 6 bases; J trimming: 7 bases; junction bases outside the gene matches: 8. This CDR3 region has 14 residues. Germline lookup yields CDR1 LNHDA and CDR2 SQIVND (reference sequence). This sample stems from a study of cytomegalovirus exposure and HLA in healthy donors. Study-wide results and caveats: There was a cluster of highly shared sequence variants that was likely a sequencing artifact. CMV antigen specificity was confirmed in vitro for a few CMV-associated chains. An apparent linkage of common viral pathogens to several of the most significant clusters emerged in a later analysis.

The receptor was isolated from a man aged 45 to 65 in good health and CMV-seronegative. Sequencing was carried out using PBMCs. J is TRBJ1-4 and V is TRBV19; 7 bases align to TRBD1. Here the CDR3 DNA reads TGTGCCAGTAGGAGCCGGGACAGTCGTGAAAAACTGTTTTTT. It is translated as CASRSRDSREKLFF.